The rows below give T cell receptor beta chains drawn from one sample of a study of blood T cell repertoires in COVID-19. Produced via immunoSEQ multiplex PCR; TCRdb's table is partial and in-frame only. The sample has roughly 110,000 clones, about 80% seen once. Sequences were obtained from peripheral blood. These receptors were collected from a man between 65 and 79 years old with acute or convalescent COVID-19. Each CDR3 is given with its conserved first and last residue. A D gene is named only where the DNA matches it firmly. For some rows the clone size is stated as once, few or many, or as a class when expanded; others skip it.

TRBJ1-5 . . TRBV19 CASTTRRNSNQPQHF TGTGCCAGTACCACTAGGAGGAATAGCAATCAGCCCCAGCATTTT
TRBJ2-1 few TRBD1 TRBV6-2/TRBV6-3 CASSRTGRGQFF TGTGCCAGCAGCCGGACAGGGCGGGGTCAGTTCTTC
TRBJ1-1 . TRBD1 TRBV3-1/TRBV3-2 CASSQPTAQGQGRTFF TGTGCCAGCAGCCAACCAACGGCCCAAGGACAGGGGAGGACTTTCTTT
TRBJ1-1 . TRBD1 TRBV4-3 CASSQDDPSWTGTHTEAFF TGCGCCAGCAGCCAAGATGATCCCTCTTGGACAGGGACCCACACTGAAGCTTTCTTT
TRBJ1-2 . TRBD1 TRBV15 CATSRITGDAYGYTF TGTGCCACCAGCAGAATCACAGGGGATGCCTATGGCTACACCTTC
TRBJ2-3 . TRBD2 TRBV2 CASTERGITDTQYF TGTGCCAGCACAGAGCGGGGTATCACAGATACGCAGTATTTT
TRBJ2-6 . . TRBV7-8 CASSPLREANVLTF TGTGCCAGCAGCCCGCTACGTGAGGCCAACGTCCTGACTTTC
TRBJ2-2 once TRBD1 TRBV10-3 CAITGTGNTGELFF TGTGCCATCACGGGGACAGGGAACACCGGGGAGCTGTTTTTT
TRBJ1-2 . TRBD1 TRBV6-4 CASSVDREANYGYTF TGTGCCAGCAGTGTTGACAGGGAAGCTAACTATGGCTACACCTTC
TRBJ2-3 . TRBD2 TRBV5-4 CASSPRLAEADTQYF TGTGCCAGCAGCCCTAGACTAGCGGAGGCAGATACGCAGTATTTT
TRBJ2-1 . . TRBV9 CASSTFLGDNEQFF TGTGCCAGCAGCACCTTCCTAGGGGACAATGAGCAGTTCTTC
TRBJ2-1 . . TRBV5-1 CASSLVLAIGEQFF TGCGCCAGCAGCTTGGTATTAGCCATCGGGGAGCAGTTCTTC
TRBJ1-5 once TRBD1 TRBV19 CASSMGTGDHYSNQPQHF TGTGCCAGTAGTATGGGGACAGGGGACCATTATAGCAATCAGCCCCAGCATTTT
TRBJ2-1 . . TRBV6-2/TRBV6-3 CASSRSGDRYNEQFF TGTGCCAGCAGCCGATCAGGGGATCGGTACAATGAGCAGTTCTTC
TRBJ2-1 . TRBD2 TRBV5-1 CASSLAGTSGVNEQFF TGCGCCAGCAGCTTGGCGGGGACTAGCGGTGTCAATGAGCAGTTCTTC
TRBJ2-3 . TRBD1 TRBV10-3 CAMGNRGSTDTQYF TGTGCCATGGGAAACAGGGGGAGCACAGATACGCAGTATTTT
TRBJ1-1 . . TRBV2 CASGLGALNTEAFF TGTGCCAGCGGGTTGGGGGCCCTAAACACTGAAGCTTTCTTT
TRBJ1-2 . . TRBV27 CASSLSGGEGYTF TGTGCCAGCAGTTTATCAGGGGGTGAGGGCTACACCTTC
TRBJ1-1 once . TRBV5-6 CASSGESAMNTEAFF TGTGCCAGCAGCGGGGAGTCGGCCATGAACACTGAAGCTTTCTTT
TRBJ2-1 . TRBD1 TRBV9 CASSPGTGLFF TGTGCCAGCAGCCCCGGGACAGGACTGTTCTTC
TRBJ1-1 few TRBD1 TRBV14 CASSSLQTGAAFF TGTGCCAGCAGCTCATTACAGACAGGGGCGGCTTTCTTT
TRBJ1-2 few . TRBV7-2 CASSLDTGFKGYTF TGTGCCAGCAGCTTGGACACAGGGTTCAAGGGCTACACCTTC